This record concerns one T cell receptor beta chain sequence. The record originates from a study of blood T cell repertoires in COVID-19. The participants were between about 18 and 90 years old and came from under 25 US areas. Clinical histories supplied by participants themselves formed the basis of cohort assignment. Among Cohort 3 donors, those recovered had two negative PCRs, clearance, or symptom resolution. Assay: immunoSEQ multiplex PCR; the TCRdb copy retains only in-frame clones and omits some. The sample carries approximately 130,000 clones, 83% recorded once. Sample: PBMCs or T cells enriched from blood (not recorded which). This TCR derives from a man aged 25-45 years who had recovered from COVID-19.

The DNA of the CDR3 is TGTGCCAGCAGCTTGAGGGGGATGCAGACTGAAGCTTTCTTT. Encoded protein: CASSLRGMQTEAFF. The V and J genes are TRBV5-4 and TRBJ1-1; D is perhaps TRBD1 (6 bases). Trimming left V 1 base short and J 5 bases short, with 12 bases between. The CDR3 spans 14 residues. CDR1 and CDR2 from the germline V gene are SGHNT and YYREEE (reference sequence). Combining the CDR3 with reference TRBV5-4 and TRBJ1-1 gives the whole variable domain ETGVTQSPTHLIKTRGQQVTLRCSSQSGHNTVSWYQQALGQGPQFIFQYYREEENGRGNFPPRFSGLQFPNYSSELNVNALELDDSALYLCASSLRGMQTEAFFGQGTRLTVV.